These 5 T cell receptor beta chains originate from one sample sequenced in a study of blood T cell repertoires in COVID-19. The repertoire was sequenced with immunoSEQ multiplex PCR; TCRdb's copy has only in-frame clones and lacks some. In the table there are 80,000 or so clones, 89% of which are singletons. The sequenced material came from peripheral blood. The receptors derive from a man between 45 and 60 years old with acute or convalescent COVID-19.

The chain recombines TRBV11-2 with TRBJ1-3; D call uncertain. V lost 2 bases, J lost 5 bases, and 10 bases lay in between. Germline V gene sequence: CDR1 SGHAT, CDR2 FQNNGV. The CDR3 loop spans 14 amino acids. The CDR3 is CASSLTPARNTIYF. In DNA, the CDR3 is TGTGCCAGCAGCTTAACTCCCGCGAGAAACACCATATATTTT.

The chain joins TRBV7-9 to TRBJ1-6, with 9 nucleotides matching TRBD1. V was pared by 1 base and J by 10 bases, with 5 bases of the junction left unmatched. CDR1 and CDR2 from the germline V gene are SEHNR and FQNEAQ (reference sequence). The CDR3 is 15 residues long. As DNA, the CDR3 is TGTGCCAGCAGCTTAGAGGGACAGGGAGGATCACCCCTCCACTTT. It specifies CASSLEGQGGSPLHF.

The chain recombines TRBV7-6 with TRBJ2-1, with TRBD1 matching 9 bases. The V segment lost 3 bases and the J segment 8 bases; nucleotides outside the gene matches: 8. Germline CDR1 is SGHVS and CDR2 is FNYEAQ. The CDR3 totals 15 residues. The CDR3 region is CASSFSGQGIDEQFF. DNA of the CDR3: TGTGCCAGCAGCTTTTCGGGACAGGGAATTGATGAGCAGTTCTTC.

V gene TRBV30 combines with J gene TRBJ1-1; D not resolved. Trimming shortened V by 7 bases and J by 5 bases, and 14 bases separated the two germline ends. Germline values: CDR1 GTSNPN, CDR2 SVGIG (reference sequence). The CDR3 extends over 12 amino acids. The CDR3 region has the DNA TGTGCCTCCTACCCGGGGAGGACTGAAGCTTTCTTT. Its translation: CASYPGRTEAFF.

CDR3 in amino acids: CASSQVPGGSEAFF. CDR3 nucleotides: TGTGCCAGCAGCCAAGTCCCAGGGGGTTCTGAAGCTTTCTTT. V usage is TRBV3-1 (or the pseudogene TRBV3-2) and J usage is TRBJ1-1, with 7 bases that match TRBD1. V lost 1 base to trimming and J lost 6 bases; unmatched junction nucleotides: 5. The CDR3 contains 14 residues. Germline-derived CDR1 and CDR2 are LGHDT and YNNKEL (reference sequence).